The 4 T cell receptor beta chains listed next were all sequenced from one sample in a study of T cell responses to AZD1222 COVID-19 vaccine. Sequenced by immunoSEQ multiplex PCR; TCRdb stores in-frame clones only, minus some. The sample lists 66,000 or so clones, 79% seen once, with 20% to 30% in the top ten. The sequenced sample was peripheral blood, obtained on day 0 of MenACWY control vaccination. The source is an adult in good health.

A single count supports this clone. The chain joins TRBV9 to TRBJ1-4; D might be TRBD1 (5 bases). This CDR3 comprises 15 residues. Between the trimmed V and J ends, which lost 3 bases and 5 bases, there was a span of 14 bases. From germline, CDR1 is SGDLS and CDR2 YYNGEE. CDR3: CASSGRGGRNEKLFF. CDR3 bases: TGTGCCAGCAGCGGACGGGGCGGAAGGAATGAAAAACTGTTTTTT.

This chain joins TRBV25-1 and TRBJ1-4, with no clear D. Per germline, CDR1 MGHDK and CDR2 SYGVNS. V was trimmed by 1 base and J by 5 bases, leaving 11 bases between them. The CDR3 totals 15 residues. The CDR3 sequence is CASSESRAENEKLFF. The CDR3, as DNA: TGTGCCAGCAGTGAATCCCGGGCCGAGAATGAAAAACTGTTTTTT.

The chain joins TRBV7-2 to TRBJ2-7; TRBD2 might be the D (5 bases). Trimming removed 2 bases at V and 4 bases at J, with 9 bases between. The CDR3 has 13 amino acids. Germline CDR1 SGHTA, CDR2 FQGNSA. CDR3 DNA: TGTGCCAGCAGCTTATTCGGGGAATACGAGCAGTACTTC. This encodes CASSLFGEYEQYF. The whole variable domain, remainder taken from reference TRBV7-2 and TRBJ2-7, is GAGVSQSPSNKVTEKGKDVELRCDPISGHTALYWYRQSLGQGLEFLIYFQGNSAPDKSGLPSDRFSAERTGGSVSTLTIQRTQQEDSAVYLCASSLFGEYEQYFGPGTRLTVT.

The V gene is TRBV5-5, the J gene TRBJ1-3; 10 bases are shared with TRBD1. Germline V gene data show CDR1 as SGHKS and CDR2 as YYEKEE (reference sequence). V lost 4 bases and J lost 2; bases outside the gene matches: 3. The CDR3 spans 15 residues. The CDR3 nucleotides read TGTGCCAGCAGCCGGACAGGGGGGCCTGGAAACACCATATATTTT. Its translation: CASSRTGGPGNTIYF.